This T cell receptor (beta chain) comes out of a study of T cells in Graves' hyperthyroidism and ophthalmopathy. Study-level findings and limits: Blood held most thyroid clonotypes expanded above 0.001 frequency. From stable hyperthyroidism, ophthalmopathy was separated by a 13 V-J model.

Uncontrolled infection, other autoimmune disease, pregnancy or lactation barred patients from enrollment. The source of the PBMCs was more than 9.5 ml of fresh peripheral blood. Authors of the study amplified TCR beta CDR3 regions from RNA transcripts. The primer set for the first-round RT-PCR of the TCR CDR3 was HTBI. TCRdb re-called the multiplex PCR reads with MiXCR, one entry per CDR3 protein. Seen here are 300,000 to 350,000 distinct CDR3 sequences, around 18% observed once, and the top ten hold roughly a sixth. There are many counts of this clonotype. What it recognizes is unknown. V lost 2 bases and J 5 bases, leaving 9 bases between the germline ends. Germline V gene sequence: CDR1 SGHTA, CDR2 FQGTGA. The CDR3 has 14 amino acids.

Sequencing was carried out using blood. The chain recombines TRBV7-3 with TRBJ2-2; a weak D match, TRBD1 (6 bases). The clonotype originates from a woman aged 40 to 50 with Graves' ophthalmopathy. The chain's CDR3 is CASSLYQGTGELFF. CDR3 DNA: TGTGCCAGCAGCTTATACCAGGGGACCGGGGAGCTGTTTTTT.